A few counts support the clone carrying this T cell receptor beta chain. Its antigen is undetermined. TCRdb keeps only in-frame clones here, not all; method: immunoSEQ multiplex PCR. The data hold 95,000 to 110,000 clones, with roughly nine tenths observed a single time. The data were obtained in a study of T cell responses to AZD1222 COVID-19 vaccine. About the research overall: Second doses were pooled across both intervals (about 4 or about 12 weeks).

Study results and caveats: Unmutated regions of variants are reportedly targeted by nearly half of spike-specific TCRs. Dominant at 160-218 and 743-854, vaccine-associated CD4 TCRs also spanned spike. Donor demographics were predominantly white British with a female majority; clonal diversity may be underestimated.

CDR3 length: 16 residues. Trimming at V came to 1 base and at J to 6 bases, leaving 10 bases not matched to a gene. Germline CDR1 and CDR2: SGHDT and YYEEEE. The sequence derives from an adult in good health. The chain links TRBV5-6 to TRBJ1-2; TRBD1 matches at 9 bases. The source material was peripheral blood, sampled on day 0 of AZD1222 vaccination. The CDR3 nucleotides read TGTGCCAGCAGCTTGCCCGGGACAGGGTTTGAGAATGGCTACACCTTC. This translates into CASSLPGTGFENGYTF.